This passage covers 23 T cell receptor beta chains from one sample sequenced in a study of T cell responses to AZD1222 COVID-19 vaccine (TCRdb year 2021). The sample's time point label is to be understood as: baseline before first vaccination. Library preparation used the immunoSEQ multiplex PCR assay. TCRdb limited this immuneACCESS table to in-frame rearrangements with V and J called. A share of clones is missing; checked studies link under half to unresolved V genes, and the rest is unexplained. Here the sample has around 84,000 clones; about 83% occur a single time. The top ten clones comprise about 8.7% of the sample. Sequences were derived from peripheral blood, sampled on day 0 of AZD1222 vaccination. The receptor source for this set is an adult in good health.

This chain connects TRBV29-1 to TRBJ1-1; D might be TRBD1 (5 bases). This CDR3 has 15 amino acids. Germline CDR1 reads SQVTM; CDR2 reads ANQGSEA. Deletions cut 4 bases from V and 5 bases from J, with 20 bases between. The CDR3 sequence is CSVVLLGEGWTEAFF. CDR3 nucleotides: TGCAGCGTTGTTCTTCTGGGGGAGGGCTGGACTGAAGCTTTCTTT.

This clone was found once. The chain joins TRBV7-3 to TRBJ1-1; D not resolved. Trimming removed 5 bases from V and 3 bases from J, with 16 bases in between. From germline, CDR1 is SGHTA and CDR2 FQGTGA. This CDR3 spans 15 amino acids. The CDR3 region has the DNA TGTGCCAGCAGCAGACAAGTGGGCGGTGACACTGAAGCTTTCTTT. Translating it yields CASSRQVGGDTEAFF.

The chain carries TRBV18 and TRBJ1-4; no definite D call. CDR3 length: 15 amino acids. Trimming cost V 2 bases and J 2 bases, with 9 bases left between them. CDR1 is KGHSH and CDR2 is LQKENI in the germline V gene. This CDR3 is CASSPGRVTNEKLFF. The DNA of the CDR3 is TGTGCCAGCTCACCAGGGCGGGTGACTAATGAAAAACTGTTTTTT.

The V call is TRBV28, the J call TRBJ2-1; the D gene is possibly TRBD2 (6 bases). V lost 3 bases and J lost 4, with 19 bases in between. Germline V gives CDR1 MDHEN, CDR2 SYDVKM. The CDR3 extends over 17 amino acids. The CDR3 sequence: CASSFYAQAGLYNEQFF. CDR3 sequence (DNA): TGTGCCAGCAGTTTTTATGCGCAGGCGGGATTGTACAATGAGCAGTTCTTC. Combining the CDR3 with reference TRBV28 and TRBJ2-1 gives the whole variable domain DVKVTQSSRYLVKRTGEKVFLECVQDMDHENMFWYRQDPGLGLRLIYFSYDVKMKEKGDIPEGYSVSREKKERFSLILESASTNQTSMYLCASSFYAQAGLYNEQFFGPGTRLTVL.

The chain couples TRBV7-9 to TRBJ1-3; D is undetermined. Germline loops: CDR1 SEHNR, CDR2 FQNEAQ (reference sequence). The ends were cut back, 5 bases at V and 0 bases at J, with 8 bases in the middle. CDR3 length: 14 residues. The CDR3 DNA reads TGTGCCAGCAGCCCGGAAACCTCTGGAAACACCATATATTTT. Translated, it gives CASSPETSGNTIYF.

The CDR3 DNA sequence: TGTGCCAGCAGCCAAGCCCCGCAGGGCCCTAGCTCCTATAATTCACCCCTCCACTTT. Its protein is CASSQAPQGPSSYNSPLHF. J is TRBJ1-6 and V is TRBV3-1 (or the pseudogene TRBV3-2), with D possibly matching TRBD1 (5 bases). Germline CDR1 LGHDT, CDR2 YNNKEL (reference sequence). The CDR3 is 19 amino acids. The V end lost 1 base, the J end lost 0 bases, and 16 bases lay between the germline ends.

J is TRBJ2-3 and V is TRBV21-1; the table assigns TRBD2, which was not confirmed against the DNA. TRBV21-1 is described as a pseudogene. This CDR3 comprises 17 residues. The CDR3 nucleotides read TGTGCCAGCAGCAAAGGGCCAGCGGGAAGGAGCACAGATACGCAGTATTTT. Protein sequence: CASSKGPAGRSTDTQYF.

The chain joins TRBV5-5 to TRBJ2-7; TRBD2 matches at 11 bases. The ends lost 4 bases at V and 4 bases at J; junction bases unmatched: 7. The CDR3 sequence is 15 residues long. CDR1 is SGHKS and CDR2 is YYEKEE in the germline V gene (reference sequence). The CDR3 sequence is CASSQTSGRGYEQYF. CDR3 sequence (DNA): TGTGCCAGCAGCCAAACTAGCGGGAGAGGGTACGAGCAGTACTTC.

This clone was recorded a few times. The CDR3 protein is CASSQEVDSPLHF. Written as DNA, the CDR3 is TGCGCCAGCAGCCAAGAAGTAGATTCACCCCTCCACTTT. The rearrangement uses TRBV4-1 and TRBJ1-6; D not certain. Trimming cost V 0 bases and J 8 bases, with 5 bases left between them. CDR1 MGHRA and CDR2 YSYEKL come from the germline V gene. This CDR3 is built from 13 residues.

The CDR3 reads CATSRDLGVQETQYF. The DNA for the CDR3 is TGTGCCACCAGCAGAGATCTAGGCGTCCAAGAGACCCAGTACTTC. J is TRBJ2-5 and V is TRBV15, with D unresolved. V lost 0 bases to trimming and J lost 1 base, with 9 bases between them. The germline V gene encodes CDR1 LNHNV and CDR2 YYDKDF (reference sequence). The CDR3 spans 15 residues. Drawing the rest from reference TRBV15 and TRBJ2-5, the complete variable domain is DAMVIQNPRYQVTQFGKPVTLSCSQTLNHNVMYWYQQKSSQAPKLLFHYYDKDFNNEADTPDNFQSRRPNTSFCFLDIRSPGLGDTAMYLCATSRDLGVQETQYFGPGTRLLVL.

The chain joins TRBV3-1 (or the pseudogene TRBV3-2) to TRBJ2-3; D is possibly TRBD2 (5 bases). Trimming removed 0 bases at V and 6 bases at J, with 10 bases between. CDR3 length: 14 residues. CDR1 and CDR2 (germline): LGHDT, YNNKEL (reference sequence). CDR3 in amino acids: CASSQDLGADTQYF. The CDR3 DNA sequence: TGTGCCAGCAGCCAAGATCTGGGAGCGGATACGCAGTATTTT.

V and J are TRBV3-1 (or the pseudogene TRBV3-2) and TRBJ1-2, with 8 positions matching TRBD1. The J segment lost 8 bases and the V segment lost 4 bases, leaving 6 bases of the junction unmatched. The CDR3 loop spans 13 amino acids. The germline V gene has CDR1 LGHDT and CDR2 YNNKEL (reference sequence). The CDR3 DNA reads TGTGCCAGCAGCCTGACAGGGGTCTACGGCTACACCTTC. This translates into CASSLTGVYGYTF.

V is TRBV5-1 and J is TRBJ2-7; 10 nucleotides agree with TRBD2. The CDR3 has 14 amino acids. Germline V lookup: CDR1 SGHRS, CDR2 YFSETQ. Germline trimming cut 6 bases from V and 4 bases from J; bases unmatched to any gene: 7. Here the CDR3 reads CASKASGGPYEQYF. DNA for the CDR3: TGCGCCAGCAAGGCTAGCGGGGGACCGTACGAGCAGTACTTC.

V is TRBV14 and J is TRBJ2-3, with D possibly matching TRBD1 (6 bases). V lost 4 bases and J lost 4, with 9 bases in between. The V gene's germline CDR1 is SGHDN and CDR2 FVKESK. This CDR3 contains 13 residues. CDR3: CASSRTGSDTQYF. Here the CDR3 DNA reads TGTGCCAGCAGCCGCACAGGGTCAGATACGCAGTATTTT.

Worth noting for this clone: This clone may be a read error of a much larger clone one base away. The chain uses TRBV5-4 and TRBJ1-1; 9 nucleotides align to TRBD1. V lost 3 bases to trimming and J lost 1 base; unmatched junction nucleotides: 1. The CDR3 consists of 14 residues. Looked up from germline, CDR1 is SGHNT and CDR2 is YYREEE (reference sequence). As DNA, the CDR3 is TGTGCCAGCAGCTCGGGACAGGGGAACACTGAAGCTTTCTTT. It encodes CASSSGQGNTEAFF.

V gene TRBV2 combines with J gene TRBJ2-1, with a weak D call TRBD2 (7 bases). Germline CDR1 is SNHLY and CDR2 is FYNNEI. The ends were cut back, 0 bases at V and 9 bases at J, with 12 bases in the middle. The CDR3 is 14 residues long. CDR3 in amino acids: CASSEAGGQVEQFF. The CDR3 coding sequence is TGTGCCAGCAGTGAAGCGGGGGGGCAGGTTGAGCAGTTCTTC.

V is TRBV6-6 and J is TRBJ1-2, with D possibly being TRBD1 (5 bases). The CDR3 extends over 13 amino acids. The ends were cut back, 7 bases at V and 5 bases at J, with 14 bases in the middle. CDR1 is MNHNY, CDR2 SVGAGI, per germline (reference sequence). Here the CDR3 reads CASIQGAPYGYTF. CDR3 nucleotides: TGTGCCAGCATCCAGGGAGCCCCTTATGGCTACACCTTC.

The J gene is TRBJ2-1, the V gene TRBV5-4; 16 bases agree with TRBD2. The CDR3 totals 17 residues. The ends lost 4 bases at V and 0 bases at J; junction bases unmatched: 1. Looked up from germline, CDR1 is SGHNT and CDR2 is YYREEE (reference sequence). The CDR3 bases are TGTGCCAGCAGCGGGACTAGCGGGAGGGGCTCCTACAATGAGCAGTTCTTC. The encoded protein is CASSGTSGRGSYNEQFF.

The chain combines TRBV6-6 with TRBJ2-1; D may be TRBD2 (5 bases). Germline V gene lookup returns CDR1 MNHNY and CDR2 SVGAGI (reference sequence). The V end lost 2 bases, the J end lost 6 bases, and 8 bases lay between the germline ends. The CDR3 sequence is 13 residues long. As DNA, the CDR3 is TGTGCCAGCAGTTACCGGGATTCCAATGAGCAGTTCTTC. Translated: CASSYRDSNEQFF.

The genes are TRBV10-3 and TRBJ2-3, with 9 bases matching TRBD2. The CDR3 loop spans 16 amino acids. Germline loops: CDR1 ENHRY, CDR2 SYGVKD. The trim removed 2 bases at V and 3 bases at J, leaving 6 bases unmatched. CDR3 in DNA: TGTGCCATCAGTGAGCTGGGCGGGAGGGCGACAGATACGCAGTATTTT. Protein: CAISELGGRATDTQYF.

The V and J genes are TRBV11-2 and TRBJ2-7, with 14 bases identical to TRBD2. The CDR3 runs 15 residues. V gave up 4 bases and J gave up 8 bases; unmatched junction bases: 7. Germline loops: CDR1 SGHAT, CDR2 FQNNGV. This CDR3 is CASSWGLAGAFQQYF. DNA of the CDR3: TGTGCCAGCAGCTGGGGACTAGCGGGAGCGTTCCAGCAGTACTTC.

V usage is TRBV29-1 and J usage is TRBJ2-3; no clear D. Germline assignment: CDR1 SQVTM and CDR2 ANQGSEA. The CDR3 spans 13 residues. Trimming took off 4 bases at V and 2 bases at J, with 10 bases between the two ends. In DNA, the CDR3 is TGCAGCGTTGCGAGGATAAACACAGATACGCAGTATTTT. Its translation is CSVARINTDTQYF.

The CDR3 protein is CASSLGTATYEQYF. The CDR3 DNA reads as TGTGCCAGCAGCTTGGGGACAGCCACCTACGAGCAGTACTTC. This sequence joins TRBV5-4 and TRBJ2-7; a possible D gene is TRBD1 (6 bases). Trimming pared 0 bases from V and 2 bases from J, leaving 9 bases between. This CDR3 is 14 amino acids long. Germline values: CDR1 SGHNT, CDR2 YYREEE (reference sequence).